Following are 10 T cell receptor beta chains from one sample sequenced in a study of human T cells and chemical hapten exposure. TCRdb re-called the RACE reads with MiXCR, one entry per CDR3 protein. Seen here are 190,000 or so distinct CDR3 sequences, about 25% observed once, and the top ten hold around 2.5%. Documented time point: patch test 3, about 24 weeks after DPC sensitization. The treatment is: therapeutic diphenylcyclopropenone sensitization with weekly scalp DPC. This specimen consisted of whole blood, obtained in connection with sensitization to the hapten diphenylcyclopropenone (DPC). Receptors were obtained from a middle-aged woman with alopecia areata. Some clones in this sample may be carry-over from other donors' samples.

This clonotype appeared a few times. The CDR3 protein is CASSHGTYSGADTQYF. In DNA form, the CDR3 reads TGCGCCAGCAGCCATGGGACCTACAGTGGGGCAGATACGCAGTATTTT. The chain joins TRBV4-3 to TRBJ2-3; D could derive from TRBD1 or TRBD2 (5 bases each). V dropped 3 bases and J dropped 4 bases, with 17 bases sitting between them. Per germline, CDR1 LGHNA and CDR2 YSLEER. The CDR3 covers 16 residues.

This rearrangement joins TRBV7-2 to TRBJ2-3, with a tentative D call TRBD1 (6 bases). This CDR3 is built from 15 residues. Germline CDR1 is SGHTA and CDR2 is FQGNSA. V lost 4 bases, J lost 0 bases, and 11 bases lay in between. The DNA for the CDR3 is TGTGCCAGCAGCTCAAAACAGGGTAGCACAGATACGCAGTATTTT. Protein: CASSSKQGSTDTQYF.

CDR3 sequence (DNA): TGTGCCAGCAGTAAATGGACAGGGGCCAACGAGCAGTACTTC. Residues: CASSKWTGANEQYF. This sequence joins TRBV28 and TRBJ2-7, with 9 positions matching TRBD1. The J segment lost 5 bases and the V segment lost 5 bases, leaving 7 bases of the junction unmatched. From germline, CDR1 is MDHEN and CDR2 SYDVKM. This CDR3 is 14 amino acids long. Complete variable domain (other parts from reference TRBV28 and TRBJ2-7): DVKVTQSSRYLVKRTGEKVFLECVQDMDHENMFWYRQDPGLGLRLIYFSYDVKMKEKGDIPEGYSVSREKKERFSLILESASTNQTSMYLCASSKWTGANEQYFGPGTRLTVT.

This clonotype has a handful of counts. The chain combines TRBV4-3 with TRBJ2-7; D is possibly TRBD2 (6 bases). This CDR3 region has 16 residues. CDR1 is LGHNA and CDR2 is YSLEER in the germline V gene. V was clipped by 1 base and J by 2 bases, with 15 bases between them. The CDR3 protein is CASSQGFSGAPYEQYF. Here the CDR3 DNA reads TGCGCCAGCAGCCAAGGATTTAGCGGAGCCCCCTACGAGCAGTACTTC.

V and J are TRBV30 and TRBJ2-7, with 14 bases aligning to TRBD2. The germline gives CDR1 GTSNPN, CDR2 SVGIG (reference sequence). The CDR3 is 20 residues long. J gave up 0 bases and V 1 base, and 14 bases lay outside the gene matches. Here the CDR3 reads CAWSARGRLAGGRSSYEQYF. CDR3 DNA sequence: TGTGCCTGGAGTGCACGGGGGAGACTAGCGGGAGGGAGGAGCTCCTACGAGCAGTACTTC.

This clonotype has a count of ten or more. The chain joins TRBV29-1 to TRBJ1-2; D perhaps matches TRBD1 (5 bases). V was pared by 4 bases and J by 8 bases, with 20 bases between. The CDR3 is 14 residues long. Germline V gene lookup returns CDR1 SQVTM and CDR2 ANQGSEA. The CDR3 sequence is CSVAEQGAGGGYTF. CDR3 in DNA: TGCAGCGTTGCTGAGCAGGGCGCCGGCGGCGGCTACACCTTC.

The chain joins TRBV10-3 to TRBJ2-7; 7 bases align to TRBD2. The germline gives CDR1 ENHRY, CDR2 SYGVKD. The CDR3 totals 15 residues. J gave up 0 bases and V 3 bases, and 5 bases lay outside the gene matches. The CDR3 DNA is TGTGCCATCAGTGACCCGGGGGGTAGCTCCTACGAGCAGTACTTC. This codes for CAISDPGGSSYEQYF.

There are a few counts of this clonotype. This sequence joins TRBV5-6 and TRBJ2-5; a possible D gene is TRBD1 (6 bases). From germline, CDR1 is SGHDT and CDR2 YYEEEE. Trimming removed 4 bases from V and 4 bases from J, with 17 bases in between. CDR3 size: 15 residues. CDR3 nucleotide sequence: TGTGCCAGCAGCCCACGATTGACAGGTCCAGAGACCCAGTACTTC. Protein sequence: CASSPRLTGPETQYF. The complete variable domain, with remaining parts taken from reference TRBV5-6 and TRBJ2-5, reads DAGVTQSPTHLIKTRGQQVTLRCSPKSGHDTVSWYQQALGQGPQFIFQYYEEEERQRGNFPDRFSGHQFPNYSSELNVNALLLGDSALYLCASSPRLTGPETQYFGPGTRLLVL.

CDR3 loop: CSARNGRDGYGYTF. CDR3 in DNA: TGCAGTGCTAGGAACGGCAGGGATGGCTATGGCTACACCTTC. The chain recombines TRBV20-1 with TRBJ1-2; a weak D match, TRBD1 (5 bases). There are 14 residues in the CDR3. Germline values: CDR1 DFQATT, CDR2 SNEGSKA (reference sequence). Trimming removed 3 bases at V and 4 bases at J, with 15 bases between.

In this sample, this clonotype turned up a few times. The chain uses TRBV9 and TRBJ2-6, with a weak D call TRBD1 (5 bases). Trimming removed 0 bases from V and 0 bases from J, with 7 bases in between. This CDR3 has 16 residues. CDR1 SGDLS and CDR2 YYNGEE come from the germline V gene. The DNA of the CDR3 is TGTGCCAGCAGCGTAGACAGGTACTCTGGGGCCAACGTCCTGACTTTC. This translates into CASSVDRYSGANVLTF.